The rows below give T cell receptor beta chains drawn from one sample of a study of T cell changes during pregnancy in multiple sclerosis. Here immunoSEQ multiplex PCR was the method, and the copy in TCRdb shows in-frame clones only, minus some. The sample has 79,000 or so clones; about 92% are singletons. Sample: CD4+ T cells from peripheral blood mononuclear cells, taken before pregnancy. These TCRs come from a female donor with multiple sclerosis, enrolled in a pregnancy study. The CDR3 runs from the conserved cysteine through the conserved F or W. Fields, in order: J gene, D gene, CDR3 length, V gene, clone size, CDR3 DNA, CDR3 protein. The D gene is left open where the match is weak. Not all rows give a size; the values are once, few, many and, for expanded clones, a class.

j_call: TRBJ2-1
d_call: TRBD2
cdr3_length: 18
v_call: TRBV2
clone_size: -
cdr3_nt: TGTGCCAGCAGTTCCCAGACTAGCGCGCGGCCGACCTACAATGAGCAGTTCTTC
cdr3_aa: CASSSQTSARPTYNEQFF

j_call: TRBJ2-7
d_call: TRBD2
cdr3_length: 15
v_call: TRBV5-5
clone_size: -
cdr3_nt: TGTGCCAGCAGCTTGGCCCCGGCGGGGGTCTACGAGCAGTACTTC
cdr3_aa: CASSLAPAGVYEQYF

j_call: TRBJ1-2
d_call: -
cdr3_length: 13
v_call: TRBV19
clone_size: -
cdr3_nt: TGTGCCAGTACTCCAGGGCCAAACTATGGCTACACCTTC
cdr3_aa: CASTPGPNYGYTF

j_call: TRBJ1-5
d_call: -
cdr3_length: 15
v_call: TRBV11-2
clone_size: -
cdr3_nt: TGTGCCAGCAGCTTAGAGAGTTCAGGGAATCAGCCCCAGCATTTT
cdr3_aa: CASSLESSGNQPQHF

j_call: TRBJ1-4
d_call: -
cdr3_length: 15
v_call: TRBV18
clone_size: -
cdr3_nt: TGTGCCAGCTCACCACTTCAGTCAACTAATGAAAAACTGTTTTTT
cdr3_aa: CASSPLQSTNEKLFF

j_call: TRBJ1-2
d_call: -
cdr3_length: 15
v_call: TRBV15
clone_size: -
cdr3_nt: TGTGCCACCAGCAAGAGGGCAGGTGAAGTCTATGGCTACACCTTC
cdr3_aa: CATSKRAGEVYGYTF

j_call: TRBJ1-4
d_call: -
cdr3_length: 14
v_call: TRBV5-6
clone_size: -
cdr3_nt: TGTGCCAGCAGCGCGGACAGCCATAGTGAAAAACTGTTTTTT
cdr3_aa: CASSADSHSEKLFF

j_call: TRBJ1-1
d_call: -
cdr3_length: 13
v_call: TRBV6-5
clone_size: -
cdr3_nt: TGTGCCAGTCACAGATCCCCGAACACTGAAGCTTTCTTT
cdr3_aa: CASHRSPNTEAFF

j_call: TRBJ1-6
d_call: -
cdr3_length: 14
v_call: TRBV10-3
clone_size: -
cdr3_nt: TGTGCCATCAGTGCCGGGTCACAAGGCTCACCCCTCCACTTT
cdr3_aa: CAISAGSQGSPLHF

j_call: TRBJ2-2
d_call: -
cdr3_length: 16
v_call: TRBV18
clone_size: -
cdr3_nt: TGTGCCAGCTCACCACCGGTCAGGGTGAACACCGGGGAGCTGTTTTTT
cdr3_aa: CASSPPVRVNTGELFF

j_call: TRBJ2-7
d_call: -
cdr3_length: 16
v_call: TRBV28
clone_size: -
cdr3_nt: TGTGCCAGCAGGCAGGCATTCTGGGCTACCTCCTACGAGCAGTACTTC
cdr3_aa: CASRQAFWATSYEQYF

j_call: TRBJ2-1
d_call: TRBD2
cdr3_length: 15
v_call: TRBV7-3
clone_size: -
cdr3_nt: TGTGCCAGCAGCACCAGCTCCTCGGGGGGCAATGAGCAGTTCTTC
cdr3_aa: CASSTSSSGGNEQFF

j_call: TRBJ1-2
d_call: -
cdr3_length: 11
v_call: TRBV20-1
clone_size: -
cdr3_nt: TGCAGTGCTAGACAGGGTAGGGGCTACACCTTC
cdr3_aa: CSARQGRGYTF

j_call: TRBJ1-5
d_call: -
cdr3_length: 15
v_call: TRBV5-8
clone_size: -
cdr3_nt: TGTGCCAGCAGCTTGCTAGGGGCTGGCAATCAGCCCCAGCATTTT
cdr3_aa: CASSLLGAGNQPQHF

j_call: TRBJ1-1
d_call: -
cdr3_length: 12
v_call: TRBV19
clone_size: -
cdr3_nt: TGTGCCAGTCGAACAGCGAACACTGAAGCTTTCTTT
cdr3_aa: CASRTANTEAFF

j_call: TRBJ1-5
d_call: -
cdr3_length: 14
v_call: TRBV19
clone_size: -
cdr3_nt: TGTGCCAGTAGTATCCAAGGAGGGAAACAGCCCCAGCATTTT
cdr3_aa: CASSIQGGKQPQHF

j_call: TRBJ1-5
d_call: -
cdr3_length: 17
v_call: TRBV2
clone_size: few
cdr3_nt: TGTGCCAGCAGTGGGCCTTTGGAGGACCGGGGAGGTCAGCCCCAGCATTTT
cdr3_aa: CASSGPLEDRGGQPQHF

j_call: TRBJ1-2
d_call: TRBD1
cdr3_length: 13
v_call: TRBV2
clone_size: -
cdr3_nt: TGTGCCAGCAGGGGGGGACAGGGGTATGGCTACACCTTC
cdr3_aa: CASRGGQGYGYTF

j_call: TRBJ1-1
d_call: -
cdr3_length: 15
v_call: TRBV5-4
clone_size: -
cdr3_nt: TGTGCCAGCAGCACCTCCTTACTCCGGAACACTGAAGCTTTCTTT
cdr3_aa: CASSTSLLRNTEAFF

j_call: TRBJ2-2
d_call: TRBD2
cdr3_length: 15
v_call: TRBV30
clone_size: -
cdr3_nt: TGTGCCTGGAGTCCGGGGACTAGCAACACCGGGGAGCTGTTTTTT
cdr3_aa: CAWSPGTSNTGELFF

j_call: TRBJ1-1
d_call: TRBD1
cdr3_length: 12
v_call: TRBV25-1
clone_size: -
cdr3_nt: TGTGCCAGCAGTGGTACAGGGGGATCGGCTTTCTTT
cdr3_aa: CASSGTGGSAFF

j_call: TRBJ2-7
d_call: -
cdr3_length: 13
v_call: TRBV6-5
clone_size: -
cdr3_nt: TGTGCCAGCGGGAGAGGCCCGTCCTACGAGCAGTACTTC
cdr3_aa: CASGRGPSYEQYF

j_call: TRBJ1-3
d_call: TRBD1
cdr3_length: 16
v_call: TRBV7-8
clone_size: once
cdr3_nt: TGTGCCAGCAGCAAGGGACAGAGCCGCTCTGGAAACACCATATATTTT
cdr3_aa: CASSKGQSRSGNTIYF

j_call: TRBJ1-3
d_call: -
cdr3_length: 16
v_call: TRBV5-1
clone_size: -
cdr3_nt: TGCGCCAGCAGCTTGGCCGCGGGAATTACTGGAAACACCATATATTTT
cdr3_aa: CASSLAAGITGNTIYF

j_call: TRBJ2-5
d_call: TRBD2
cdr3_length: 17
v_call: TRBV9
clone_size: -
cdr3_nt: TGTGCCAGCAGCGTAGATGCGACTAGCGGGGCTTCGGGGGCCCAGTACTTC
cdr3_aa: CASSVDATSGASGAQYF

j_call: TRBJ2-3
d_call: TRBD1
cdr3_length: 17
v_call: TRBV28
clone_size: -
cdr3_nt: TGTGCCAGCACCGAAAACCGTGGACAGGGCCCCACAGATACGCAGTATTTT
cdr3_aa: CASTENRGQGPTDTQYF

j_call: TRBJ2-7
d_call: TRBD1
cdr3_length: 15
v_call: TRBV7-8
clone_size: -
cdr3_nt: TGTGCCAGCAGCTTAGCCCCGACACAGGGGTCGGGGCAGTACTTC
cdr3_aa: CASSLAPTQGSGQYF

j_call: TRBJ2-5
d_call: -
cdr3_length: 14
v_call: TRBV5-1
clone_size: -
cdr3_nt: TGCGCCAGCAGCCTACAGGGTGCCCAAGAGACCCAGTACTTC
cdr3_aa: CASSLQGAQETQYF

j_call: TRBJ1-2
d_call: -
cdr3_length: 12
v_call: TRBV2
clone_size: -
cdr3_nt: TGTGCCAGCAGTGACAGGGGTTATGGCTACACCTTC
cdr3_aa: CASSDRGYGYTF

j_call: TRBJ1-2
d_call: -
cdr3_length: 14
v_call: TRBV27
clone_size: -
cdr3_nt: TGTGCCAGCAGTTTATCTGAGGACAGCTATGGCTACACCTTC
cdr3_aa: CASSLSEDSYGYTF

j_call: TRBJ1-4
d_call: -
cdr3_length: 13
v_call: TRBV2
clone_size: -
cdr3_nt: TGTGCCAGCAGGAAGGACAGCCATGAAAAACTGTTTTTT
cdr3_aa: CASRKDSHEKLFF

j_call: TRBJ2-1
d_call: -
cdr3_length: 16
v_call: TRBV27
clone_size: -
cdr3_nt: TGTGCCAGCAGTTTACGACAGACCGGACAGCCCAAAGCGCAGTTCTTC
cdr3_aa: CASSLRQTGQPKAQFF

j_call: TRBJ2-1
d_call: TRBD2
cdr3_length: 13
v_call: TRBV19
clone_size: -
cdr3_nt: TGTGCCAGTAGCGGGAGGGCCCTGGATGAGCAGTTCTTC
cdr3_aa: CASSGRALDEQFF

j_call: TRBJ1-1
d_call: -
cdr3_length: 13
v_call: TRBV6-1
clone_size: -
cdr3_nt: TGTGCCAGCAGTGTACAGGGAAACACTGAAGCTTTCTTT
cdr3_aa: CASSVQGNTEAFF

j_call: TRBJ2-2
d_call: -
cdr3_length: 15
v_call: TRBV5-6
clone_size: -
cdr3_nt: TGTGCCAGCAGCTTGGGATCAGCGTTTACCGGGGAGCTGTTTTTT
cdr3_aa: CASSLGSAFTGELFF

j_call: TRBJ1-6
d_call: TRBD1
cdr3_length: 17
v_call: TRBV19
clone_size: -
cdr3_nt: TGTGCCAGTAGTATCGGGACAGGGGGCTCCTATAATTCACCCCTCCACTTT
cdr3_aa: CASSIGTGGSYNSPLHF

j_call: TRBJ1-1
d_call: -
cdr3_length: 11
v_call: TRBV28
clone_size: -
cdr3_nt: TGTGCCAGCTTTGTCCGGGGTGAAGCTTTCTTT
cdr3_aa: CASFVRGEAFF

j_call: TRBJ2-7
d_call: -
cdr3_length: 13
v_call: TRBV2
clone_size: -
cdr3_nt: TGTGCCAGCCTCCGGGACACAAACTACGAGCAGTACTTC
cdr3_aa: CASLRDTNYEQYF

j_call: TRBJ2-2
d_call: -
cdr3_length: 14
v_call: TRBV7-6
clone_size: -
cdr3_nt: TGTGCCAGCAGCCCCCTAGACGGTAACGGGGAGCTGTTTTTT
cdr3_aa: CASSPLDGNGELFF

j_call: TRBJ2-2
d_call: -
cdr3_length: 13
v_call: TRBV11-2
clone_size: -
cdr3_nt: TGTGCCAGCCGCTGGGGGCACACCGGGGAGCTGTTTTTT
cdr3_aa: CASRWGHTGELFF

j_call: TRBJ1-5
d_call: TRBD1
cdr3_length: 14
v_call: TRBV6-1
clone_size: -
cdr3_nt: TGTGCCAGCAGCCCGACAGGGGGCGTCGAGCCCCAGCATTTT
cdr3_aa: CASSPTGGVEPQHF

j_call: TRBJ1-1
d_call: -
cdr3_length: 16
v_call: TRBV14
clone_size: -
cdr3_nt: TGTGCCAGCAGCCGTCGGACCCAACAGGGGAACACTGAAGCTTTCTTT
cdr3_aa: CASSRRTQQGNTEAFF

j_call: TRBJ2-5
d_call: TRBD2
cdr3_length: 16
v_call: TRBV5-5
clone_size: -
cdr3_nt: TGTGCCAGCAGCTTGTTCCGGGGGGGTGACACAGAGACCCAGTACTTC
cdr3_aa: CASSLFRGGDTETQYF

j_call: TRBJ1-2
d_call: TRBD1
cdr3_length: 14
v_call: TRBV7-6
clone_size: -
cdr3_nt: TGTGCCAGCAGCTCCGGGACAGGGACCTATGGCTACACCTTC
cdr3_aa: CASSSGTGTYGYTF

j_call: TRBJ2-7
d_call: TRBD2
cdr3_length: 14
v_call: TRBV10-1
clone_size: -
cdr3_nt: TGCGCCAGCAGTGAAGGGCGGGCGCGGGAGGAGCAGTACTTC
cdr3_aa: CASSEGRAREEQYF

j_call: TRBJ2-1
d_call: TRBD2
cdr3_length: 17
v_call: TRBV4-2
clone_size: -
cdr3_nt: TGTGCCAGCAGCCAAGATCGGGGCGGGAGGGCCGGCAATGAGCAGTTCTTC
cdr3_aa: CASSQDRGGRAGNEQFF

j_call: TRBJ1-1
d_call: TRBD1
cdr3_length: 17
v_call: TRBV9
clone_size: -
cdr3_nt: TGTGCCAGCAGCGTAGGAGGAAACAGGGGTATGAACACTGAAGCTTTCTTT
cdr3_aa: CASSVGGNRGMNTEAFF

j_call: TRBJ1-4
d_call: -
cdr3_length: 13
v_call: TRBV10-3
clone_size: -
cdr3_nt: TGTGCCATCAGTGCCAGGGAGGGAGAAAAACTGTTTTTT
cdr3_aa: CAISAREGEKLFF

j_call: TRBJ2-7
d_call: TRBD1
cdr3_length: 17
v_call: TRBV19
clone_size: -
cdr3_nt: TGTGCCAGTAGCCTCCTCCCCGGGACAGGGAGCTCCTACGAGCAGTACTTC
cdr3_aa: CASSLLPGTGSSYEQYF

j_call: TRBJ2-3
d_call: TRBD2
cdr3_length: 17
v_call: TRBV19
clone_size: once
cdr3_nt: TGTGCCAGTAGTATCTCCCTAGCGGCCAAGATCACAGATACGCAGTATTTT
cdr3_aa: CASSISLAAKITDTQYF

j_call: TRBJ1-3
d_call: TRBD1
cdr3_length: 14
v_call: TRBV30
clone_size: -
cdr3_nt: TGTGCCTTCTCACAAACAGGGGGCGAAAACACCATATATTTT
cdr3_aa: CAFSQTGGENTIYF

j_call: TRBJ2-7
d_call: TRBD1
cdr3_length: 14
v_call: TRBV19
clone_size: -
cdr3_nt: TGTGCCAGTAGTACGGGACAGGGCCCCAACGAGCAGTACTTC
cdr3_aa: CASSTGQGPNEQYF

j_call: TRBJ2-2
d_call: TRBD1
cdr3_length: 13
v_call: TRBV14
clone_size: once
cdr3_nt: TGTGCCAGCAGCTTGACAGGGTCCGGGGAGCTGTTTTTT
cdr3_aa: CASSLTGSGELFF